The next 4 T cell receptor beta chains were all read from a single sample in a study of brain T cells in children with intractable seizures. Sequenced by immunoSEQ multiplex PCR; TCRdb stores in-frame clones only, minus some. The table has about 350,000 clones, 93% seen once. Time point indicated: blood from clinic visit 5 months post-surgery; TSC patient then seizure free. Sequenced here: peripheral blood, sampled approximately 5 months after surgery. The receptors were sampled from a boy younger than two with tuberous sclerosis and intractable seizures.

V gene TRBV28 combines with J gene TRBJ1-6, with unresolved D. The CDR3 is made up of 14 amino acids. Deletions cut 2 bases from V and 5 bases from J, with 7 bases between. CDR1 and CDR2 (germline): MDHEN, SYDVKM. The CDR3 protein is CASSLTGNNSPLHF. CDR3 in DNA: TGTGCCAGCAGTTTAACCGGGAATAATTCACCCCTCCACTTT.

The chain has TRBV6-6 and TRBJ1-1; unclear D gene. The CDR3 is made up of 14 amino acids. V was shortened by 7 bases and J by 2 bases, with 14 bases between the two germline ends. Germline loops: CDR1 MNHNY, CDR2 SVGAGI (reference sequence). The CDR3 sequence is CASIDGRLNTEAFF. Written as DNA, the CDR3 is TGTGCCAGCATTGACGGCAGACTAAACACTGAAGCTTTCTTT.

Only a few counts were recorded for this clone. The CDR3 sequence: CASSQPRDSSSYEQYF. CDR3 coding DNA: TGTGCCAGCAGCCAACCTAGGGACAGTTCCTCCTACGAGCAGTACTTC. The V call is TRBV14, the J call TRBJ2-7; TRBD1 matches 7 bases. The CDR3 loop spans 16 amino acids. Germline V gene sequence: CDR1 SGHDN, CDR2 FVKESK. Trimming cost V 2 bases and J 0 bases; bases outside gene matches: 7.

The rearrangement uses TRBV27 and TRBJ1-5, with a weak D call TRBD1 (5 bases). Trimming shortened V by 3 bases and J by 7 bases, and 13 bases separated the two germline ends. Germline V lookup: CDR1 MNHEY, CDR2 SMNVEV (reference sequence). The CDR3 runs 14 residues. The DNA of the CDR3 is TGTGCCAGCAGTTTGGGGCCTCAGGGACAGCCCCAGCATTTT. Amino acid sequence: CASSLGPQGQPQHF.